This T cell receptor beta chain was profiled in a study of blood T cell repertoires in COVID-19. On the study more broadly: Acute and convalescent COVID-19 specimens originated in the United States, Italy and Spain. PBMCs, B-cell-depleted T cells, or T cells were the source of the cDNA or gDNA that made up the material.

Original handling: Reference gene primer amplification in the assay estimated nucleated cell counts. Clones were sequenced by immunoSEQ multiplex PCR, and TCRdb holds only the in-frame ones, with some missing. The V and J calls and clone size were taken over from that table, and D and trimming were inferred from the DNA. The table shows about 350,000 clones, with about 88% occurring only once. The Seattle site enrolled patients during active infection and followed them longitudinally. The CDR3 is 13 residues long. Trimming at V came to 6 bases and at J to 6 bases, leaving 5 bases not matched to a gene. Germline CDR1 is MNHNY and CDR2 is SVGAGI (reference sequence).

Sequencing was done on a sample of peripheral blood. The chain combines TRBV6-6 with TRBJ1-1; 9 bases agree with TRBD1. This receptor was identified in a woman in her sixties with COVID-19, enrolled during active disease. CDR3 region: CASRTGGWAEAFF. CDR3 nucleotides: TGTGCCAGCAGGACAGGGGGTTGGGCTGAAGCTTTCTTT.